This T cell receptor beta chain stems from a study of low-dose radiotherapy and immunotherapy resistance in tumors. Whole-study context: For Cohort 1, fractions of 0.5 Gy were given every 2 weeks, reaching 6.5 Gy overall. Given every two weeks, intravenous cyclophosphamide 200 mg/m2 preceded radiation and immunotherapy by one day.

V lost 4 bases and J lost 9; bases outside the gene matches: 7. The CDR3 is 14 residues long. Per the germline V gene, CDR1 is SGHTS and CDR2 is YDEGEE. Primers targeting TRAV and TRBV primed first-strand cDNA, covering alpha and beta chains. TCRs were amplified for roughly 22 PCR cycles with a constant-region primer and V-primer adapter. TCRdb called the reads again in MiXCR, with one record for every CDR3 protein. The data show tens of thousands of distinct CDR3 sequences, 20% to 25% seen once. Time point defined: after trial treatment. Treatment described: LDRT plus nivolumab, ipilimumab, low-dose cyclophosphamide and aspirin (RACIN trial).

This sequence joins TRBV5-8 and TRBJ2-1; 10 bases fit TRBD1. This material consisted of PBMCs, taken after low-dose radiotherapy plus immunotherapy. The origin of this receptor is a female donor with ovarian cancer. CDR3 residues: CASSVDRGVTEQFF. The CDR3 region has the DNA TGTGCCAGCAGCGTGGACAGGGGGGTTACTGAGCAGTTCTTC.